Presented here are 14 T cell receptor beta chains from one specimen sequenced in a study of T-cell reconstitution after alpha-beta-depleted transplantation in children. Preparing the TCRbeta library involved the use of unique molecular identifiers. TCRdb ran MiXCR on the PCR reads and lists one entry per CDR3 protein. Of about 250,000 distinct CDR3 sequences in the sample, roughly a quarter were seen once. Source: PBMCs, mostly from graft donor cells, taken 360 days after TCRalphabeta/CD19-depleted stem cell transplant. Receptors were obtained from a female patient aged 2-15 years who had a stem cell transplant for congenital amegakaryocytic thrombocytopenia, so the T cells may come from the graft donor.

The CDR3 sequence: CASSDGTGAFF. Here the CDR3 DNA reads TGTGCCAGCAGTGATGGGACAGGAGCTTTCTTT. This sequence joins TRBV6-1 and TRBJ1-1; 8 bases are a match to TRBD1. After removal of 3 bases from V and 10 bases from J, the junction contained 1 base not matched to a gene. Germline lookup yields CDR1 MNHNS and CDR2 SASEGT. CDR3 length equals 11 residues.

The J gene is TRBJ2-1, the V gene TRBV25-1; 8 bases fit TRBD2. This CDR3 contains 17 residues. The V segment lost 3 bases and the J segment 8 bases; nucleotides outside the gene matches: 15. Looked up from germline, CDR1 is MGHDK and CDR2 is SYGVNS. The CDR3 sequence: CASSEERGLGLGDEQFF. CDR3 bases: TGTGCCAGCAGTGAGGAGCGGGGGCTAGGGTTAGGGGATGAGCAGTTCTTC.

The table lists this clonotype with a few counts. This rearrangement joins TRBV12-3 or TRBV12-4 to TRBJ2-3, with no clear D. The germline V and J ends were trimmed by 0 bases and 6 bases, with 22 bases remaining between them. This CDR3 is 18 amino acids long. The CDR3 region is CASSLARKIELPRDTQYF. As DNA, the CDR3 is TGTGCCAGCAGTTTAGCGCGGAAGATCGAGCTGCCCCGGGATACGCAGTATTTT.

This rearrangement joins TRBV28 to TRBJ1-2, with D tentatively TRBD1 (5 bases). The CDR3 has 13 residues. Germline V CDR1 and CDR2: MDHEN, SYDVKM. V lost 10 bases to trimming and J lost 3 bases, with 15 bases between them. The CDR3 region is CAITPGQDYGYTF. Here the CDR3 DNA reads TGTGCCATTACACCGGGGCAAGACTATGGCTACACCTTC.

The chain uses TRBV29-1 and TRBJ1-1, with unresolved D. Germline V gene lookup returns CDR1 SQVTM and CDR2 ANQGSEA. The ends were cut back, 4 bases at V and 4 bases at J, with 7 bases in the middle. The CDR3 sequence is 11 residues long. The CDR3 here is CSVGEVTEAFF. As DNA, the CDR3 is TGCAGCGTTGGAGAGGTCACTGAAGCTTTCTTT.

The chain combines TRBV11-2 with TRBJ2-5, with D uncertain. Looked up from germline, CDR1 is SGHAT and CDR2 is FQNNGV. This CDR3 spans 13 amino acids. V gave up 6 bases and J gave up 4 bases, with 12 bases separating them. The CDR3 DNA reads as TGTGCCAGCAGGCAAGCCGGGCCAGAGACCCAGTACTTC. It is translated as CASRQAGPETQYF.

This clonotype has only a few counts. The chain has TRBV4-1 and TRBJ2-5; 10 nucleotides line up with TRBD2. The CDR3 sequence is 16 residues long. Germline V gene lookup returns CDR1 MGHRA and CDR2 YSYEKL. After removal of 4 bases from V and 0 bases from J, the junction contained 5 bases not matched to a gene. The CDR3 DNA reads TGCGCCAGCAGCCGACGGACTAGCGGATACCAAGAGACCCAGTACTTC. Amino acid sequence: CASSRRTSGYQETQYF.

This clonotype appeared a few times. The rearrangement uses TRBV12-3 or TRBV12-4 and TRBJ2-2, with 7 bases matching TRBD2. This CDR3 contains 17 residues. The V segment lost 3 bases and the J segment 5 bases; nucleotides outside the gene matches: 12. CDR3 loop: CASSLNLGGRLTGELFF. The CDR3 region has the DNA TGTGCCAGCAGTTTGAATTTGGGGGGGAGGCTTACCGGGGAGCTGTTTTTT.

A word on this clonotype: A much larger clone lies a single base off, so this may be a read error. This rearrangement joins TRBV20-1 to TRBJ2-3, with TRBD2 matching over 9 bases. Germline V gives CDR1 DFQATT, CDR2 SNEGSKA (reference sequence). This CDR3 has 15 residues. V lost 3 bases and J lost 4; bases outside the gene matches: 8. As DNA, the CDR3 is TGCAGTGCTAGCTTGTTGTTAGCGGGGGCAGATACGCAGTATTTT. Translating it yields CSASLLLAGADTQYF.

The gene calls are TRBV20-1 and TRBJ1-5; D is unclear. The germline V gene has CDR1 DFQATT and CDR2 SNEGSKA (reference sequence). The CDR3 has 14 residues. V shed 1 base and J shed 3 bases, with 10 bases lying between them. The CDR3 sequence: CSARGASFNQPQHF. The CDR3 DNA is TGCAGTGCTAGAGGGGCCAGCTTCAATCAGCCCCAGCATTTT.

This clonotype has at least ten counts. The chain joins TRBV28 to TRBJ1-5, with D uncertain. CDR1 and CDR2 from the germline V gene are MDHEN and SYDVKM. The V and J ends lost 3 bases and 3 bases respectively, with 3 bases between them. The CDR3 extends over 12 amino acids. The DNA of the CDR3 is TGTGCCAGCAGTTTGGTCAATCAGCCCCAGCATTTT. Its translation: CASSLVNQPQHF.

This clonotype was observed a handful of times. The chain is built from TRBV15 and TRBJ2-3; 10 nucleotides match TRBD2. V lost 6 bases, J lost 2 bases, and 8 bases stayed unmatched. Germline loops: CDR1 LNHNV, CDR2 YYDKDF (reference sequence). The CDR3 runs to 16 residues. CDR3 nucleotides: TGTGCCACCAGACCTGGGACTAGCGATCCCACAGATACGCAGTATTTT. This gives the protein CATRPGTSDPTDTQYF.

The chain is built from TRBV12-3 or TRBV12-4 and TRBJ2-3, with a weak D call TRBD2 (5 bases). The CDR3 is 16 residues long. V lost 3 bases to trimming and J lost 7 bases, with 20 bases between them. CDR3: CASSFRGSVGPHTQYF. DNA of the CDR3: TGTGCCAGCAGTTTTCGGGGTTCGGTGGGCCCCCATACGCAGTATTTT.

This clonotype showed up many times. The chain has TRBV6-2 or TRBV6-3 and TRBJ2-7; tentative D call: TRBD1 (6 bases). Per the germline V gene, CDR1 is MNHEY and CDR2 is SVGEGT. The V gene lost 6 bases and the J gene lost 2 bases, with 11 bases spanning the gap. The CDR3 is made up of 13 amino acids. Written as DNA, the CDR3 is TGTGCCAGCAGCCGACAGGATCCCTACGAGCAGTACTTC. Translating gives CASSRQDPYEQYF.